This TCR beta chain was documented in a study of T-cell memory formation after mild COVID-19. Whole-study results and caveats: SARS-CoV-2 specificity of second-wave clones peaking day 37 was unconfirmed. Shrinking CD4+ clones resided mostly in CM and EM, and CD8+ ones in EMRA. CD4/CD8 balance held among clones contracting day 15 to 85, and later expanders leaned CD4+.

The V gene end was trimmed by 2 bases and the J gene end by 5 bases; junction bases not matched to a gene: 11. CDR1 is SNHLY, CDR2 FYNNEI, per germline. This CDR3 spans 17 amino acids. TCR alpha and TCR beta cDNA libraries carrying sample barcodes and UMIs came from 5'RACE with constant-segment primers. TCRdb re-called the 5' RACE reads with MiXCR, one entry per CDR3 protein. The sample lists roughly 450,000 distinct CDR3 sequences, about 20% occurring once. A word on this clonotype: Its target is unknown.

The V and J genes are TRBV2 and TRBJ2-7, with TRBD2 matching over 11 bases. This clonotype was sampled from an adult woman who had mild COVID-19 (a few samples of this study predate the infection). Cell type and time point are not known. Sequencing used PBMCs or a T cell subset sorted from them (not recorded which). This CDR3 is CASSEILAGGPEDEQYF. CDR3 coding DNA: TGTGCCAGCAGTGAAATTTTAGCGGGGGGGCCTGAGGACGAGCAGTACTTC.